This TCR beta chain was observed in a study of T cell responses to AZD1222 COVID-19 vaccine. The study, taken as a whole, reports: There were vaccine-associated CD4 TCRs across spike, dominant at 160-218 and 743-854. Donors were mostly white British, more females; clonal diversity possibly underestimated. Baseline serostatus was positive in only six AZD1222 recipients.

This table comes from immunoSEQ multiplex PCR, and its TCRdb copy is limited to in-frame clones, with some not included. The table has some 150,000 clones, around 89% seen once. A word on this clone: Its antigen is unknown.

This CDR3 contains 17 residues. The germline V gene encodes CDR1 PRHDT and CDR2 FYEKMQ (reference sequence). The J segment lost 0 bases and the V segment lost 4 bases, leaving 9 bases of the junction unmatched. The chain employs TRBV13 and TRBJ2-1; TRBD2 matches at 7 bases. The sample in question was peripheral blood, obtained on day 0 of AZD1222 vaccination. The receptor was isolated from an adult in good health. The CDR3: CASSSESSGSSYNEQFF. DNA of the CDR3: TGTGCCAGCAGCTCCGAGTCTAGCGGAAGCTCCTACAATGAGCAGTTCTTC.